Detailed here is one T cell receptor (beta chain). Its specificity is not known. The data belong to a study of radiotherapy plus CTLA-4 blockade in lung cancer. Findings of the study overall: Early blood T cell clone changes and increased post-radiation serum interferon-beta were reportedly the strongest response predictors.

This CDR3 spans 18 amino acids. Germline CDR1 reads SGDLS; CDR2 reads YYNGEE. V shed 0 bases, J shed 0 bases, and the junction held 8 bases outside the gene matches. Data came from immunoSEQ multiplex PCR; TCRdb stores just in-frame clones and leaves some out. The table has more than 75,000 clones, approximately 75% seen once. The origin of this receptor is a human donor with non-small cell lung cancer that progressed on radiotherapy plus ipilimumab. This chain joins TRBV9 and TRBJ2-5; 10 nucleotides align to TRBD2. This sample comprised peripheral blood, obtained from a patient treated with radiotherapy plus ipilimumab. This chain's CDR3 is CASSVGASGRLYQETQYF. The CDR3 coding sequence is TGTGCCAGCAGCGTAGGGGCTAGCGGGAGATTGTACCAAGAGACCCAGTACTTC.